Listed below are T cell receptor beta chains from one sample, sequenced in a study of blood T cell repertoires in COVID-19. The protocol was immunoSEQ multiplex PCR, while the TCRdb copy is restricted to in-frame clones and leaves out a portion. The table shows around 120,000 clones, with 69% occurring only once. The sequencing sample was made of peripheral blood. These receptors were collected from a man older than 75 with acute or convalescent COVID-19. CDR3s include the opening cysteine and the closing phenylalanine or tryptophan.

V: TRBV9
J: TRBJ2-3
CDR3: CASSATRGQSATDTQYF

V: TRBV28
J: TRBJ1-2
CDR3: CASQRQGNYGYTF

V: TRBV9
J: TRBJ2-2
CDR3: CASSVGPGPTTGELFF

V: TRBV18
J: TRBJ2-5
CDR3: CASSLGLAGGPNQETQYF

V: TRBV6-6
J: TRBJ2-3
CDR3: CASRGQGGTQYF

V: TRBV18
J: TRBJ1-1
CDR3: CASSPQASTEAFF

V: TRBV2
J: TRBJ2-7
CDR3: CASSVIAGDGEQYF

V: TRBV19
J: TRBJ2-1
CDR3: CASEAGGPSNEQFF

V: TRBV18
J: TRBJ1-1
CDR3: CASSPLTRNTEAFF

V: TRBV30
J: TRBJ1-5
CDR3: CAWSAGSSGQPQHF

V: TRBV29-1
J: TRBJ2-5
CDR3: CSVERGGETQYF

V: TRBV24-1
J: TRBJ1-5
CDR3: CATSYGQGNQPQHF

V: TRBV7-9
J: TRBJ2-6
CDR3: CASSSFDTLGANVLTF

V: TRBV7-8
J: TRBJ2-5
CDR3: CASSSGGETQYF

V: TRBV15
J: TRBJ1-2
CDR3: CATSREEGDGYTF

V: TRBV7-2
J: TRBJ2-5
CDR3: CASSPPNGQGGTQYF

V: TRBV5-4
J: TRBJ1-4
CDR3: CASSLGQGDEKKLFF

V: TRBV2
J: TRBJ1-6
CDR3: CASSGTGTNSPLHF

V: TRBV5-1
J: TRBJ2-3
CDR3: CASSLDGQVPTDTQYF

V: TRBV5-5
J: TRBJ2-7
CDR3: CASSWDSSSYEQYF

V: TRBV29-1
J: TRBJ2-7
CDR3: CSVGGTEQYF

V: TRBV14
J: TRBJ2-1
CDR3: CASRGAGGYYNEQFF

V: TRBV29-1
J: TRBJ2-1
CDR3: CTVTSGRKDEQFF

V: TRBV6-5
J: TRBJ2-1
CDR3: CASRRRGLYNEQFF

V: TRBV27
J: TRBJ2-3
CDR3: CASSLSLGVHHLDTQYF

V: TRBV6-2/TRBV6-3
J: TRBJ1-5
CDR3: CASSYSIGGNQPQHF

V: TRBV2
J: TRBJ2-5
CDR3: CASLGRGGQETQYF

V: TRBV9
J: TRBJ2-3
CDR3: CASSVDVGGSDTQYF

V: TRBV18
J: TRBJ1-1
CDR3: CASSPPSVNTEAFF

V: TRBV6-2/TRBV6-3
J: TRBJ2-2
CDR3: CASSQTSGRTGELFF

V: TRBV28
J: TRBJ2-2
CDR3: CASSLVVPGELFF

V: TRBV5-6
J: TRBJ2-5
CDR3: CASSSGGDRPRAQYF

V: TRBV19
J: TRBJ1-2
CDR3: CASSIVGTGGNYGYTF

V: TRBV4-1
J: TRBJ2-3
CDR3: CASSQISLDTQYF

V: TRBV19
J: TRBJ2-2
CDR3: CASGTSNTGELFF

V: TRBV6-5
J: TRBJ2-7
CDR3: CASISSGRTHEQYF

V: TRBV7-6
J: TRBJ2-7
CDR3: CASSLVGEGGYEQYF